This T cell receptor beta chain comes out of a study of T cell responses to AZD1222 COVID-19 vaccine. Study summary: Pooled in the analysis were second doses at about 4 or about 12 weeks.

V gave up 0 bases and J gave up 7 bases, with 9 bases separating them. Germline loops: CDR1 LGHNA, CDR2 YNFKEQ. This CDR3 has 13 amino acids. Assay used: immunoSEQ multiplex PCR; TCRdb lists only in-frame clones, some missing. The sample contains 150,000 to 200,000 clones, almost 95% of which appear only once. Study-wide findings and caveats: Mostly white British, mostly female donors; authors suggested clonal diversity may be underestimated.

Comments on this clone: Antigen specificity is unknown.

Sequencing was performed on peripheral blood, taken on day 0 of AZD1222 vaccination. The rearrangement uses TRBV4-2 and TRBJ1-1; D call uncertain. This receptor was obtained from an adult in good health. In DNA, the CDR3 is TGTGCCAGCAGCCAAGATGGAAGGCTTGAAGCTTTCTTT. Translated: CASSQDGRLEAFF.